These T cell receptor beta chains were read from a single sample in a study of blood T cell repertoires in COVID-19. The data were produced by immunoSEQ multiplex PCR, yet TCRdb's version contains in-frame clones alone and is incomplete. The sample has 250,000 to 300,000 clones, more than 75% seen once. Sequencing used PBMCs or T cells enriched from blood (not recorded which). All receptors come from a woman between 50 and 59 years old who had been exposed to COVID-19. The CDR3 runs from the conserved cysteine through the conserved F or W. The order of the fields is clone size, D gene, V gene, J gene, CDR3 DNA, CDR3 protein. A D gene is named only where the DNA matches it firmly. Some rows have no size entry. The others give once, few or many, or a class for an expanded clone.

NA,NA,TRBV29-1,TRBJ1-3,TGCAGCGTTTCGGGGGGAGGTGGCACCATATATTTT,CSVSGGGGTIYF
NA,NA,TRBV5-6,TRBJ2-1,TGTGCCAGCAGCCCATCGCGACTCCCTAATGAGCAGTTCTTC,CASSPSRLPNEQFF
NA,NA,TRBV2,TRBJ1-2,TGTGCCAGCATTAGACAGGCAGCTAACTATGGCTACACCTTC,CASIRQAANYGYTF
NA,TRBD1,TRBV24-1,TRBJ2-1,TGTGCCACCAGTGCTCCGGGACAGGGTAACTCCTACAATGAGCAGTTCTTC,CATSAPGQGNSYNEQFF
NA,NA,TRBV7-9,TRBJ2-7,TGTGCCAGCAGCTTACCGGGGTGGTACGAGCAGTACTTC,CASSLPGWYEQYF
NA,TRBD1,TRBV3-1/TRBV3-2,TRBJ2-5,TGTGCCAGCAGCCAAGGATCAGGACAGGGGGAACGGGAGACCCAGTACTTC,CASSQGSGQGERETQYF
NA,NA,TRBV21-1,TRBJ2-7,TGTGCCAGCAGCAAAGAGGTTAAGTGTCCAGGCCCCTTCTCCTACGAGCAGTACTTC,CASSKEVKCPGPFSYEQYF
NA,NA,TRBV5-5,TRBJ2-5,TGTGCCAGCAGCTTGCAGGGAACCTTTCAAGAGACCCAGTACTTC,CASSLQGTFQETQYF
NA,NA,TRBV19,TRBJ1-1,TGTGCCAGTAGTATCAATAGAGGGGGTCGGGCCATGAACACTGAAGCTTTCTTT,CASSINRGGRAMNTEAFF
few,NA,TRBV6-5,TRBJ2-7,TGTGCCAGCAGTTCCAACAGGCGAAGCCAGTACTTC,CASSSNRRSQYF
NA,NA,TRBV15,TRBJ1-1,TGTGCCACCAGCCGTCACAGGGAACGGGCTTTCTTT,CATSRHRERAFF
NA,TRBD1,TRBV11-2,TRBJ1-6,TGTGCCAGCAGCGCAATACAGGGGAGAAATTCACCCCTCCACTTT,CASSAIQGRNSPLHF
NA,NA,TRBV24-1,TRBJ1-2,TGTGCCACCAGTGATTTTGCGAACGGGGGCTACACCTTC,CATSDFANGGYTF
NA,TRBD2,TRBV18,TRBJ2-3,TGTGCCAGCTCACCCCGGACTAGCGGGGGGATGACAGATACGCAGTATTTT,CASSPRTSGGMTDTQYF
NA,NA,TRBV30,TRBJ1-1,TGTGCCTGGAGCGCCCTGGGGGGAACCACTGAAGCTTTCTTT,CAWSALGGTTEAFF
NA,NA,TRBV6-1,TRBJ2-3,TGTGCCAGCAGTGAACCCTGGCGGGGCACAGATACGCAGTATTTT,CASSEPWRGTDTQYF
NA,NA,TRBV7-2,TRBJ1-3,TGTGCCAGCAGCTTGGGGGGTGCCCGCAACACCATATATTTT,CASSLGGARNTIYF
NA,NA,TRBV5-1,TRBJ1-3,TGCGCCAGCAGCCCGTCGGGGGGACCTGGAAACACCATATATTTT,CASSPSGGPGNTIYF
NA,TRBD1,TRBV3-1/TRBV3-2,TRBJ1-3,TGTGCCAGCAGCCAAGGGACAGGGGACGGAAACACCATATATTTT,CASSQGTGDGNTIYF
NA,NA,TRBV15,TRBJ2-2,TGTGCCACCAGCAGACATCAGGGGAACACCGGGGAGCTGTTTTTT,CATSRHQGNTGELFF
NA,TRBD2,TRBV2,TRBJ2-5,TGTGCCAGCAGTATTGTAGCGGGGGGTTGGGAGACCCAGTACTTC,CASSIVAGGWETQYF
once,NA,TRBV27,TRBJ1-5,TGTGCCAGCAGTTCAGGTTTCAATCAGCCCCAGCATTTT,CASSSGFNQPQHF
NA,NA,TRBV28,TRBJ1-2,TGTGCCAGCAGTCCTACACACAGGGCTCAGGGCTACACCTTC,CASSPTHRAQGYTF
few,TRBD1,TRBV2,TRBJ1-5,TGTGCCAGCAGGGCCGGGACAGGGATTGTGGGGAGCAATCAGCCCCAGCATTTT,CASRAGTGIVGSNQPQHF
NA,NA,TRBV3-1/TRBV3-2,TRBJ1-5,TGTGCCAGCAGCCAAGGGGTGAGGGATAGCAATCAGCCCCAGCATTTT,CASSQGVRDSNQPQHF